The 8 T cell receptor beta chains listed next were all sequenced from one sample in a study of blood T cell repertoires in COVID-19. Using immunoSEQ multiplex PCR, the repertoire was profiled, and TCRdb retains in-frame clones only, with some absent. Among a few hundred thousand clones listed, over 75% were seen once. The sequencing input was PBMCs or T cells enriched from blood (not recorded which). The receptors were gathered from a man under 40 who had recovered from COVID-19.

This clone was counted many times. The genes are TRBV10-1 and TRBJ1-1; TRBD1 is a possible D gene (5 bases). The germline V gene has CDR1 WNHNN and CDR2 SYGVQD (reference sequence). Trimming cost V 4 bases and J 5 bases, with 11 bases left between them. The CDR3 loop spans 13 amino acids. The CDR3 region has the DNA TGCGCCAGCAGTGTGGGCAGGGAAACTGAAGCTTTCTTT. Its protein product is CASSVGRETEAFF.

The chain links TRBV11-3 to TRBJ1-1, with 10 bases lining up with TRBD1. Germline V gene data show CDR1 as SGHNT and CDR2 as YENEEA. The length of the CDR3 is 18 residues. V lost 3 bases, J lost 4 bases, and 14 bases stayed unmatched. CDR3 loop: CASSFIGRQDRGSTEAFF. The CDR3 DNA follows: TGTGCCAGCAGCTTCATCGGAAGACAGGACAGGGGGAGCACTGAAGCTTTCTTT.

The genes are TRBV11-2 and TRBJ2-3, with no clear D. This CDR3 has 15 residues. Trimming shortened V by 5 bases and J by 0 bases, and 12 bases separated the two germline ends. Germline V gene lookup returns CDR1 SGHAT and CDR2 FQNNGV. CDR3 region: CASSPRPGSTDTQYF. The CDR3 nucleotides are TGTGCCAGCAGCCCCCGACCAGGAAGCACAGATACGCAGTATTTT.

Details on this clone: Other DNA sequences in the sample encode the same CDR3. J is TRBJ2-3 and V is TRBV18, with a weak D call TRBD1 (5 bases). CDR3 length: 12 amino acids. The V and J ends lost 2 bases and 6 bases respectively, with 6 bases between them. CDR1 and CDR2 (germline): KGHSH, LQKENI. The CDR3 DNA is TGTGCCAGCTCACCAGGGGCTGATACGCAGTATTTT. Its translation: CASSPGADTQYF. Complete variable domain (other parts from reference TRBV18 and TRBJ2-3): NAGVMQNPRHLVRRRGQEARLRCSPMKGHSHVYWYRQLPEEGLKFMVYLQKENIIDESGMPKERFSAEFPKEGPSILRIQQVVRGDSAAYFCASSPGADTQYFGPGTRLTVL.

This clone has more than one count but fewer than ten. Here the CDR3 reads CASSFGTSAYTGELFF. The DNA of the CDR3 is TGTGCCAGCAGTTTTGGGACTAGCGCATACACCGGGGAGCTGTTTTTT. J is TRBJ2-2 and V is TRBV7-9; 10 nucleotides align to TRBD2. Germline V gene data show CDR1 as SEHNR and CDR2 as FQNEAQ (reference sequence). The CDR3 extends over 16 amino acids. The J segment lost 3 bases and the V segment lost 6 bases, leaving 7 bases of the junction unmatched.

This sequence joins TRBV28 and TRBJ2-7; TRBD1 aligns across 7 bases. Germline assignment: CDR1 MDHEN and CDR2 SYDVKM. V dropped 9 bases and J dropped 3; count of bases not matched to a gene: 5. This CDR3 is built from 12 residues. Written as DNA, the CDR3 is TGTGCCAGTATGACAGGGAGCTACGAGCAGTACTTC. Its protein is CASMTGSYEQYF.

This chain connects TRBV5-1 to TRBJ2-5; 7 positions match TRBD1. Germline CDR1 SGHRS, CDR2 YFSETQ. The length of the CDR3 is 14 residues. J gave up 5 bases and V 1 base, and 5 bases lay outside the gene matches. The CDR3 is CASSLTQGPETQYF. CDR3 in DNA: TGCGCCAGCAGCTTGACACAGGGGCCGGAGACCCAGTACTTC. The complete variable domain, with remaining parts taken from reference TRBV5-1 and TRBJ2-5, reads KAGVTQTPRYLIKTRGQQVTLSCSPISGHRSVSWYQQTPGQGLQFLFEYFSETQRNKGNFPGRFSGRQFSNSRSEMNVSTLELGDSALYLCASSLTQGPETQYFGPGTRLLVL.

This clone was observed a single time. This chain links TRBV19 with TRBJ2-1; 8 nucleotides match TRBD1. There are 15 residues in the CDR3. V was pared by 7 bases and J by 0 bases, with 5 bases of the junction left unmatched. In germline, CDR1 is LNHDA, CDR2 SQIVND (reference sequence). CDR3 amino acids: CASIRTGRSYNEQFF. Written as DNA, the CDR3 is TGTGCCAGTATTAGGACAGGGCGCTCCTACAATGAGCAGTTCTTC.